The next 18 T cell receptor beta chains were all read from a single sample in a study of blood T cell repertoires in COVID-19. Assay: immunoSEQ multiplex PCR; the TCRdb copy retains only in-frame clones and omits some. The sample contains 250,000 to 300,000 clones, roughly nine tenths of which appear only once. The specimen sequenced was PBMCs or T cells enriched from blood (not recorded which). The receptors stem from a middle-aged woman who had recovered from COVID-19.

V and J are TRBV18 and TRBJ2-7; 9 bases map to TRBD1. In germline, CDR1 is KGHSH, CDR2 LQKENI. This CDR3 is 15 amino acids long. V was pared by 3 bases and J by 7 bases, with 10 bases of the junction left unmatched. The CDR3 DNA is TGTGCCAGCTCACCCCGGACAGGGGCCCCAGGAGAGCAGTACTTC. Amino acids: CASSPRTGAPGEQYF.

As for this clone: Relative to the germline gene, one junction end is altered; a read error may explain this. This chain joins TRBV27 and TRBJ1-6; D remains unclear. CDR1 and CDR2 (germline): MNHEY, SMNVEV (reference sequence). The CDR3 is made up of 13 amino acids. CDR3 DNA: TGTGCCACCAGTATCATCTATAATTCACCCCTCCACTTT. Translation gives CATSIIYNSPLHF.

The chain couples TRBV19 to TRBJ2-7; the match to TRBD1 covers 9 bases. The CDR3 runs 16 residues. Germline values: CDR1 LNHDA, CDR2 SQIVND (reference sequence). V was clipped by 4 bases and J by 2 bases; unmatched bases: 9. CDR3 nucleotide sequence: TGTGCCAGTAGTAAAATAACGGGACAGGGTACCTACGAGCAGTACTTC. Its protein product is CASSKITGQGTYEQYF.

This chain joins TRBV9 and TRBJ1-1, with TRBD1 matching 8 bases. With V trimmed by 3 bases and J by 0 bases, 1 base remained unmatched. Germline assignment: CDR1 SGDLS and CDR2 YYNGEE. The CDR3 consists of 14 residues. The DNA of the CDR3 is TGTGCCAGCAGCGCAGGGGGCGTGAACACTGAAGCTTTCTTT. As protein: CASSAGGVNTEAFF.

The chain links TRBV2 to TRBJ2-2, with 8 bases matching TRBD1. Per germline, CDR1 SNHLY and CDR2 FYNNEI. The length of the CDR3 is 15 residues. V gave up 5 bases and J gave up 2 bases; unmatched junction bases: 4. Here the CDR3 DNA reads TGTGCCAGCAGTAAAGGACAGGGAAACACCGGGGAGCTGTTTTTT. This gives the protein CASSKGQGNTGELFF.

This sequence joins TRBV27 and TRBJ2-7; unclear D gene. In germline, CDR1 is MNHEY, CDR2 SMNVEV (reference sequence). V gave up 5 bases and J gave up 2 bases, with 13 bases separating them. The CDR3 covers 14 residues. CDR3 region: CASSRNSQTYEQYF. CDR3 in DNA: TGTGCCAGCAGTCGAAACAGCCAAACCTACGAGCAGTACTTC.

The rearrangement uses TRBV5-1 and TRBJ2-7; TRBD2 is a possible D gene (5 bases). Between the trimmed V and J ends, which lost 4 bases and 3 bases, there was a span of 14 bases. The germline V gene encodes CDR1 SGHRS and CDR2 YFSETQ. CDR3 size: 14 residues. CDR3 residues: CASSPTISGYEQYF. Written as DNA, the CDR3 is TGCGCCAGCAGCCCGACTATCAGCGGCTACGAGCAGTACTTC.

This chain uses TRBV10-3 with TRBJ2-5, with D uncertain. CDR1 is ENHRY and CDR2 is SYGVKD in the germline V gene. V lost 2 bases, J lost 4 bases, and 17 bases lay in between. The CDR3 consists of 16 residues. The CDR3 spells CAISETSLGLGETQYF. DNA for the CDR3: TGTGCCATCAGTGAGACCTCGTTAGGTCTAGGAGAGACCCAGTACTTC.

The chain couples TRBV6-5 to TRBJ2-1; D gene ambiguous. Trimming took off 7 bases at V and 0 bases at J, with 10 bases between the two ends. The CDR3 spans 14 residues. The V gene's germline CDR1 is MNHEY and CDR2 SVGAGI. The CDR3 nucleotides read TGTGCCAGCATGTGGGCAGTCTCCTACAATGAGCAGTTCTTC. Translation: CASMWAVSYNEQFF.

The chain carries TRBV3-1 (or the pseudogene TRBV3-2) and TRBJ1-1; the D gene is possibly TRBD1 (6 bases). The V and J ends lost 2 bases and 10 bases respectively, with 8 bases between them. The CDR3 is 11 amino acids. Germline V gene lookup returns CDR1 LGHDT and CDR2 YNNKEL (reference sequence). The CDR3 loop reads CASSQTGSAFF. Here the CDR3 DNA reads TGTGCCAGCAGCCAAACAGGGTCAGCTTTCTTT.

This chain uses TRBV3-1 (or the pseudogene TRBV3-2) with TRBJ2-2, with D perhaps matching TRBD2 (6 bases). The germline V and J ends were trimmed by 0 bases and 4 bases, with 12 bases remaining between them. Germline V gene sequence: CDR1 LGHDT, CDR2 YNNKEL (reference sequence). This CDR3 spans 16 amino acids. The CDR3 is CASSQDPREPTGELFF. The CDR3, as DNA: TGTGCCAGCAGCCAAGATCCCCGGGAGCCCACCGGGGAGCTGTTTTTT.

The genes are TRBV6-5 and TRBJ2-1, with 10 bases identical to TRBD2. The CDR3 has 15 residues. V was clipped by 2 bases and J by 7 bases; unmatched bases: 5. Germline V gene sequence: CDR1 MNHEY, CDR2 SVGAGI. The CDR3 loop reads CASSYGAGGSNEQFF. The CDR3 nucleotides read TGTGCCAGCAGTTACGGAGCGGGAGGGTCTAATGAGCAGTTCTTC.

The chain is built from TRBV7-2 and TRBJ2-7, with 8 bases aligning to TRBD1. The CDR3 covers 13 residues. Germline-derived CDR1 and CDR2 are SGHTA and FQGNSA. The V gene end was trimmed by 6 bases and the J gene end by 6 bases; junction bases not matched to a gene: 7. The CDR3 loop reads CASRPGTGVEQYF. As DNA, the CDR3 is TGTGCCAGCAGACCCGGGACAGGTGTCGAGCAGTACTTC.

The chain joins TRBV5-1 to TRBJ2-3; D unresolved. This CDR3 is 14 amino acids long. The V gene lost 4 bases and the J gene lost 5 bases, with 14 bases spanning the gap. Germline assignment: CDR1 SGHRS and CDR2 YFSETQ. CDR3: CASSKRGKQDTQYF. In DNA form, the CDR3 reads TGCGCCAGCAGCAAACGAGGCAAGCAAGATACGCAGTATTTT.

The chain links TRBV30 to TRBJ1-5; D perhaps matches TRBD1 (5 bases). There are 13 residues in the CDR3. Per the germline V gene, CDR1 is GTSNPN and CDR2 is SVGIG (reference sequence). Trimming shortened V by 2 bases and J by 7 bases, and 12 bases separated the two germline ends. The CDR3 region is CAWSLRGEQPQHF. CDR3 coding DNA: TGTGCCTGGAGTCTTAGGGGTGAGCAGCCCCAGCATTTT.

The sample holds one count of this clone. V usage is TRBV18 and J usage is TRBJ2-3; tentative D call: TRBD1 (6 bases). The CDR3 runs to 18 residues. CDR1 KGHSH and CDR2 LQKENI come from the germline V gene. The ends were cut back, 2 bases at V and 0 bases at J, with 18 bases in the middle. The CDR3 loop is CASSPLGLGTLSTDTQYF. CDR3 coding DNA: TGTGCCAGCTCACCATTGGGTCTGGGGACACTAAGCACAGATACGCAGTATTTT.

The chain links TRBV5-6 to TRBJ2-3; 10 bases fit TRBD1. CDR3 length equals 14 residues. Per the germline V gene, CDR1 is SGHDT and CDR2 is YYEEEE. V shed 5 bases and J 1 base; nucleotides not matched to a gene: 1. CDR3 nucleotides: TGTGCCAGCAGGACAGGGGGCCGCACAGATACGCAGTATTTT. Residues: CASRTGGRTDTQYF. Based on the CDR3 plus reference TRBV5-6 and TRBJ2-3, the full variable domain is DAGVTQSPTHLIKTRGQQVTLRCSPKSGHDTVSWYQQALGQGPQFIFQYYEEEERQRGNFPDRFSGHQFPNYSSELNVNALLLGDSALYLCASRTGGRTDTQYFGPGTRLTVL.

The CDR3: CASTRTSGATGELFF. In DNA form, the CDR3 reads TGTGCCAGCACCAGGACTAGCGGGGCGACCGGGGAGCTGTTTTTT. The V gene is TRBV2, the J gene TRBJ2-2; 12 bases line up with TRBD2. With 7 bases clipped from V and 5 bases from J, the junction kept 5 bases outside the gene matches. The V gene's germline CDR1 is SNHLY and CDR2 FYNNEI. The CDR3 contains 15 residues.